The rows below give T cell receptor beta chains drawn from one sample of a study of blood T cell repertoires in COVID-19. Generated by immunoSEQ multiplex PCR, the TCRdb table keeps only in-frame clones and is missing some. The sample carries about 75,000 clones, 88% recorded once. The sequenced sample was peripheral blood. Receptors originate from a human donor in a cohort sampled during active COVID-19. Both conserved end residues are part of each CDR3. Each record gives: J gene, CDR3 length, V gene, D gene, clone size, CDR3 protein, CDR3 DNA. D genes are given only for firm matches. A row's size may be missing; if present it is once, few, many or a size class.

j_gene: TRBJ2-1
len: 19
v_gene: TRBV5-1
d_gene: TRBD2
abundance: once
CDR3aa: CASSLPPGQAGTSGDEQFF
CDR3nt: TGCGCCAGCAGCTTGCCTCCGGGACAGGCCGGGACTAGCGGAGATGAGCAGTTCTTC

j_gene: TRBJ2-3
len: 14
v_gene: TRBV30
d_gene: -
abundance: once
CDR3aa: CAWSRQDRTDTQYF
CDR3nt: TGTGCCTGGAGTCGGCAGGATAGAACAGATACGCAGTATTTT

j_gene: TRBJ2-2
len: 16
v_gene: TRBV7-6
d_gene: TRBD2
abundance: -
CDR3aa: CASSGLTGGTTGELFF
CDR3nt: TGTGCCAGCAGCGGACTAACGGGGGGGACTACCGGGGAGCTGTTTTTT

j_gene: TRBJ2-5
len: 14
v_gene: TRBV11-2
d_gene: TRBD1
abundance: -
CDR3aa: CASSTRTGTETQYF
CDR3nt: TGTGCCAGCAGCACTCGGACAGGGACAGAGACCCAGTACTTC

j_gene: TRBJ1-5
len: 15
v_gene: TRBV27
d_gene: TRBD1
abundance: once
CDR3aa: CASSHGTASNQPQHF
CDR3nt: TGTGCCAGCAGTCACGGGACAGCTAGCAATCAGCCCCAGCATTTT

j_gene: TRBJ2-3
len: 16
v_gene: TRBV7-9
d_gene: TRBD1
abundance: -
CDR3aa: CASSLAHRGLGDTQYF
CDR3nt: TGTGCCAGCAGCTTAGCGCACAGGGGGCTAGGAGATACGCAGTATTTT

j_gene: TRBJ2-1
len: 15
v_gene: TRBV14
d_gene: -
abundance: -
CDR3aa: CASSQGRLPYNEQFF
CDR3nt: TGTGCCAGCAGCCAAGGGAGGCTTCCCTACAATGAGCAGTTCTTC

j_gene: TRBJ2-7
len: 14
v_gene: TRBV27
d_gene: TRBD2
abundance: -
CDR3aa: CASSGEGPTYEQYF
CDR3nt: TGTGCCAGCAGCGGGGAGGGGCCCACCTACGAGCAGTACTTC

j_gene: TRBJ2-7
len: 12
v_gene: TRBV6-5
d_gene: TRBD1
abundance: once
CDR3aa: CASNDRVGEQYF
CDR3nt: TGTGCCAGCAACGACAGGGTAGGCGAGCAGTACTTC

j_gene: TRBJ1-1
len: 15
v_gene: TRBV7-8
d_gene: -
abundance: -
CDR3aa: CASSLASLLNTEAFF
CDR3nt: TGTGCCAGCAGCTTAGCAAGCCTTTTGAACACTGAAGCTTTCTTT

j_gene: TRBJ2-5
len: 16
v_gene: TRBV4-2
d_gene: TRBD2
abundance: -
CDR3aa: CASSQDVAGEQETQYF
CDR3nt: TGTGCCAGCAGCCAAGATGTAGCGGGGGAGCAAGAGACCCAGTACTTC

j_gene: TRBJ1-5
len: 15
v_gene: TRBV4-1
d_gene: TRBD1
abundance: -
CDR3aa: CASSPYGTGNQPQHF
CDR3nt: TGCGCCAGCAGCCCCTACGGGACAGGCAATCAGCCCCAGCATTTT

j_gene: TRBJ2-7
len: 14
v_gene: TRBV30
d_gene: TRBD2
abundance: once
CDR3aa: CAWSVSGGASEQYF
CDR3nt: TGTGCCTGGAGTGTGAGCGGGGGGGCTTCTGAGCAGTACTTC

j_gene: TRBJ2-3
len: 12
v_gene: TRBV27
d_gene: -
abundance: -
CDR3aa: CASSPPRGTQYF
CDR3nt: TGTGCCAGCAGCCCGCCCCGCGGCACGCAGTATTTT

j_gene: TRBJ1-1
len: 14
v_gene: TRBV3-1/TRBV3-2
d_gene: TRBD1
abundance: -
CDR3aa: CASSEAGDRVPAFF
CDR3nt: TGTGCCAGCAGCGAAGCAGGGGACAGGGTCCCAGCTTTCTTT

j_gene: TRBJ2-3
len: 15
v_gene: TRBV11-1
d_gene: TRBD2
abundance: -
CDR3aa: CASSSLAGAFGTQYF
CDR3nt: TGTGCCAGCAGCTCATTAGCGGGGGCCTTTGGTACGCAGTATTTT

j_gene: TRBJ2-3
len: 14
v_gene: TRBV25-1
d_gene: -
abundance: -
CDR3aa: CASSPWGAADTQYF
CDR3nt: TGTGCCAGCAGCCCATGGGGAGCCGCAGATACGCAGTATTTT

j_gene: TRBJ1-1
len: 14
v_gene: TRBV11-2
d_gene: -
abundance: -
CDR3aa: CASSLQIMNTEAFF
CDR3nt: TGTGCCAGCAGCTTGCAGATTATGAACACTGAAGCTTTCTTT

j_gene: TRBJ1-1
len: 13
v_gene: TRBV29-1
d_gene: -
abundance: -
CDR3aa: CSVLPELNTEAFF
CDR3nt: TGCAGCGTGTTGCCAGAATTGAACACTGAAGCTTTCTTT

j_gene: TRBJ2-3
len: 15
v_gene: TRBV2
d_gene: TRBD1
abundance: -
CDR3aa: CASSRDRGWTDTQYF
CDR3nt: TGTGCCAGCAGCCGGGACAGGGGGTGGACAGATACGCAGTATTTT

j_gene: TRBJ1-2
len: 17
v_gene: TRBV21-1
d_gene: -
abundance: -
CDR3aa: CASSKGVAAGRGYGYTF
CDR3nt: TGTGCCAGCAGCAAAGGAGTGGCAGCCGGTAGGGGCTATGGCTACACCTTC

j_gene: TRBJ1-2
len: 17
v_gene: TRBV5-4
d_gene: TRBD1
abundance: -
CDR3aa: CASSLVFGDRGPYGYTF
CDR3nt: TGTGCCAGCAGCTTGGTTTTTGGGGACAGGGGGCCCTATGGCTACACCTTC

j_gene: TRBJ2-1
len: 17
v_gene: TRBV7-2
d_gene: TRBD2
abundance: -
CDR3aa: CASSWPGLAGIYNEQFF
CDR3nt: TGTGCCAGCAGCTGGCCCGGACTAGCGGGGATATACAATGAGCAGTTCTTC

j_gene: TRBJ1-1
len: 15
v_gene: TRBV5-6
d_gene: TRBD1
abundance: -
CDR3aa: CASSWARQGSTEAFF
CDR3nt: TGTGCCAGCAGCTGGGCACGACAGGGCAGCACTGAAGCTTTCTTT

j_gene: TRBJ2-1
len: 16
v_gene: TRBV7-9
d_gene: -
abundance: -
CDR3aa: CASSYKSGLNSDEQFF
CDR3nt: TGTGCCAGCAGCTACAAGTCGGGACTCAATTCGGATGAGCAGTTCTTC

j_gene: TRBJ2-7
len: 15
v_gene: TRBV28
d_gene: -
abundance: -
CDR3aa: CASSLYTGRNYEQYF
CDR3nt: TGTGCCAGCAGTTTATATACAGGACGGAACTACGAGCAGTACTTC